This T cell receptor beta chain was captured by sequencing in a study of early T cells in non-severe SARS-CoV-2 infection. On the study more broadly: The authors sequenced bulk RNA from unsorted whole blood, leaving chains unpaired.

Germline lookup yields CDR1 SGHRS and CDR2 YFSETQ. CDR3 length equals 13 residues. V gave up 0 bases and J gave up 1 base, with 4 bases separating them. Overall study results and limits: Comparison of clonotypes with VDJdb favored anti-spike CD8 responses while missing private and CD4 specificities.

cDNA molecules, individually, were tagged with unique molecular identifiers. TCRdb used MiXCR to reprocess the 5' RACE reads, holding one entry per CDR3 protein. This table has some 70,000 distinct CDR3 sequences, roughly 9.1% appearing once. This clonotype showed up many times. The antigen remains undetermined. The rearrangement links TRBV5-1 to TRBJ1-2; no clear D gene. The material sequenced was whole blood. The receptor comes from an adult who was a healthcare worker with PCR-confirmed SARS-CoV-2 infection or an uninfected control (not recorded which). CDR3 region: CASSLDINYGYTF. As DNA, the CDR3 is TGCGCCAGCAGCTTGGACATTAACTATGGCTACACCTTC.